These 6 T cell receptor beta chains originate from one sample sequenced in a study of CD8 T cells in ankylosing spondylitis. General study points: Characteristic of ankylosing spondylitis blood, it appeared, was a TCR beta motif comprising roughly eight highly homologous variants.

TCRdb re-called the 5' RACE reads with MiXCR, one entry per CDR3 protein. The sample has around 450,000 distinct CDR3 sequences, roughly a quarter seen once. The antigens of these receptors remain unknown. Sequencing was performed on blood, either unsorted or a sorted T cell fraction (not recorded which). Receptor source: a male donor with ankylosing spondylitis.

The chain employs TRBV11-3 and TRBJ2-2; TRBD2 might be the D (5 bases). CDR3 length equals 13 residues. V lost 7 bases, J lost 1 base, and 7 bases lay in between. Germline values: CDR1 SGHNT, CDR2 YENEEA. CDR3 bases: TGTGCCAGCACGGCGGGGAACACCGGGGAGCTGTTTTTT. This translates into CASTAGNTGELFF.

The rearrangement links TRBV15 to TRBJ1-2; 10 bases agree with TRBD1. The CDR3 runs 14 residues. The V gene's germline CDR1 is LNHNV and CDR2 YYDKDF (reference sequence). The trim removed 3 bases at V and 7 bases at J, leaving 5 bases unmatched. The CDR3 DNA follows: TGTGCCACCAGCAGTTCCCGGACAGGGGGTGGCTACACCTTC. Its translation is CATSSSRTGGGYTF.

V and J are TRBV20-1 and TRBJ1-2; tentative D call: TRBD1 (6 bases). The CDR3 contains 12 residues. V lost 6 bases, J lost 6 bases, and 14 bases lay in between. Germline V gives CDR1 DFQATT, CDR2 SNEGSKA (reference sequence). The CDR3 region has the DNA TGCAGTGCACTACAGGGTGGGGATGGCTACACCTTC. Its protein product is CSALQGGDGYTF.

The table lists this clonotype with a few counts. The V gene is TRBV28, the J gene TRBJ2-5, with 8 bases aligning to TRBD1. The CDR3 is made up of 14 amino acids. With V trimmed by 5 bases and J by 5 bases, 7 bases remained unmatched. The germline CDR1 and CDR2 sequences are MDHEN and SYDVKM. The CDR3 loop is CASSPRGRLETQYF. CDR3 nucleotide sequence: TGTGCCAGCAGTCCCAGGGGGCGCTTGGAGACCCAGTACTTC.

The chain has TRBV7-2 and TRBJ1-1; D unresolved. Germline V gene lookup returns CDR1 SGHTA and CDR2 FQGNSA. Trimming stripped 3 bases from V and 5 bases from J, with 7 bases between. CDR3 length equals 12 residues. The CDR3 spells CASSLLRTEAFF. CDR3 nucleotides: TGTGCCAGCAGCTTGTTAAGAACTGAAGCTTTCTTT.

The chain has TRBV19 and TRBJ2-2; 7 bases are shared with TRBD1. In germline, CDR1 is LNHDA, CDR2 SQIVND (reference sequence). Trimming at V came to 2 bases and at J to 3 bases, leaving 0 bases not matched to a gene. The CDR3 runs to 14 residues. CDR3 in amino acids: CASSIQGDTGELFF. CDR3 coding DNA: TGTGCCAGTAGTATACAGGGGGACACCGGGGAGCTGTTTTTT.